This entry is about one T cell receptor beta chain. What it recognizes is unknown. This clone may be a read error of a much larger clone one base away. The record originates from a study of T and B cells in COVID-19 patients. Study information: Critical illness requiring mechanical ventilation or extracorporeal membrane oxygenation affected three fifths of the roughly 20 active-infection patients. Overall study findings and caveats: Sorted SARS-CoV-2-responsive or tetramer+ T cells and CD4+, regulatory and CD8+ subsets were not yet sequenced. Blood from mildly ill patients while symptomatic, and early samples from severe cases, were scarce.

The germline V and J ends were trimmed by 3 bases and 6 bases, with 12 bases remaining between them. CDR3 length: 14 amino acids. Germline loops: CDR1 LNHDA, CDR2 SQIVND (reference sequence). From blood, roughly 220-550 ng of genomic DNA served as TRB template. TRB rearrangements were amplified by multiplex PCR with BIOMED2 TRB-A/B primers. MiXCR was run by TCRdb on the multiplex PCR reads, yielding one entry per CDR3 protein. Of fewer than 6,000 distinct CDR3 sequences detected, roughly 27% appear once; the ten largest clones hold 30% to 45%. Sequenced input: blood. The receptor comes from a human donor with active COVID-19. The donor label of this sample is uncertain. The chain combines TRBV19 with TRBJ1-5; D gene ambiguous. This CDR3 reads CASSIGLGTQPQHF. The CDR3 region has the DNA TGTGCCAGTAGTATCGGTCTTGGCACTCAGCCCCAGCATTTT.